This is a list of T cell receptor beta chains from one sample in a study of Ad26.COV2.S vaccination and SARS-CoV-2 variants. Method: immunoSEQ multiplex PCR; TCRdb's copy keeps in-frame clones and lacks some. The sample yields 410,000 or so clones, 92% seen once. This specimen was peripheral blood, taken in a trial of Ad26.COV2.S vaccine versus placebo. All receptors come from a person aged 18-60 years who received the Ad26.COV2.S COVID-19 vaccine or a placebo. Both conserved end residues are part of each CDR3. The order of the fields is D gene, V gene, clone size, J gene, CDR3 DNA, CDR3 protein. A D gene is named only where the DNA matches it firmly. Expanded clones get a size class; other rows say once, few or many, or leave the size out.

D gene: NA; V gene: TRBV4-3; clone size: NA; J gene: TRBJ2-1; CDR3 DNA: TGCGCCAGCAGCCCCGACGGGGCGTCTGGTCGGTGGTACAATGAGCAGTTCTTC; CDR3 protein: CASSPDGASGRWYNEQFF
D gene: TRBD1; V gene: TRBV15; clone size: few; J gene: TRBJ1-1; CDR3 DNA: TGTGCCACCGAAGGAGGGACAGGGCAGACTGAAGCTTTCTTT; CDR3 protein: CATEGGTGQTEAFF
D gene: NA; V gene: TRBV4-2; clone size: NA; J gene: TRBJ2-7; CDR3 DNA: TGTGCCAGCAGCCAAGATGAACGACAACCCAGCTCCTACGAGCAGTACTTC; CDR3 protein: CASSQDERQPSSYEQYF
D gene: NA; V gene: TRBV7-9; clone size: NA; J gene: TRBJ2-5; CDR3 DNA: TGTGCCAGCAGCTTATTTAGTCTTAGAGAGACCCAGTACTTC; CDR3 protein: CASSLFSLRETQYF
D gene: NA; V gene: TRBV27; clone size: NA; J gene: TRBJ1-1; CDR3 DNA: TGTGCCAGCAGTCCCTGGTTAGGGGCGCAGACTGAAGCTTTCTTT; CDR3 protein: CASSPWLGAQTEAFF
D gene: NA; V gene: TRBV6-2/TRBV6-3; clone size: NA; J gene: TRBJ2-3; CDR3 DNA: TGTGCCAGCAGTTACGACGGGTTTGATACGCAGTATTTT; CDR3 protein: CASSYDGFDTQYF
D gene: NA; V gene: TRBV28; clone size: NA; J gene: TRBJ2-7; CDR3 DNA: TGTGCCAGCAGTTTAAGGGTATTGCGGGGCCGCTCAGGGGAGCAGTACTTC; CDR3 protein: CASSLRVLRGRSGEQYF
D gene: NA; V gene: TRBV5-1; clone size: few; J gene: TRBJ2-3; CDR3 DNA: TGCGCCAGCAGCGGGGGGGCTGGCGGCCCCACAGATACGCAGTATTTT; CDR3 protein: CASSGGAGGPTDTQYF
D gene: TRBD1; V gene: TRBV24-1; clone size: NA; J gene: TRBJ1-4; CDR3 DNA: TGTGCCACCAGTGACCGATCCTCCGGGACAGATAATGAAAAACTGTTTTTT; CDR3 protein: CATSDRSSGTDNEKLFF
D gene: NA; V gene: TRBV18; clone size: once; J gene: TRBJ2-2; CDR3 DNA: TGTGCCAGCTCACCACAACCCGGGACAAGGAACACCGGGGAGCTGTTTTTT; CDR3 protein: CASSPQPGTRNTGELFF
D gene: TRBD1; V gene: TRBV11-2; clone size: NA; J gene: TRBJ2-7; CDR3 DNA: TGTGCCAGCAGCCGGGACAGGCCTCCCTACGAGCAGTACTTC; CDR3 protein: CASSRDRPPYEQYF
D gene: NA; V gene: TRBV27; clone size: NA; J gene: TRBJ2-6; CDR3 DNA: TGTGCCAGCAGTCCCTTGGGAGCTGGGGCCAACGTCCTGACTTTC; CDR3 protein: CASSPLGAGANVLTF
D gene: TRBD2; V gene: TRBV25-1; clone size: NA; J gene: TRBJ2-2; CDR3 DNA: TGTGCCAGCAGTCCAGTGACGGGGGGGACCGGGGAGCTGTTTTTT; CDR3 protein: CASSPVTGGTGELFF
D gene: NA; V gene: TRBV12-3/TRBV12-4; clone size: NA; J gene: TRBJ2-5; CDR3 DNA: TGTGCCAGCAGGAGCTCCGAGACCCAGTACTTC; CDR3 protein: CASRSSETQYF
D gene: NA; V gene: TRBV18; clone size: NA; J gene: TRBJ1-1; CDR3 DNA: TGTGCCAGCTCACGCGATCAGGTGAACACTGAAGCTTTCTTT; CDR3 protein: CASSRDQVNTEAFF
D gene: TRBD2; V gene: TRBV28; clone size: once; J gene: TRBJ2-3; CDR3 DNA: TGTGCCAGCAGTCCCGGACTAGTCAGGGATACGCAGTATTTT; CDR3 protein: CASSPGLVRDTQYF
D gene: NA; V gene: TRBV7-9; clone size: NA; J gene: TRBJ1-1; CDR3 DNA: TGTGCCAGCAGCCCTCGAAGTCCGGGACAACGCACTAAAGCTTTCTTT; CDR3 protein: CASSPRSPGQRTKAFF
D gene: TRBD1; V gene: TRBV10-1; clone size: NA; J gene: TRBJ2-7; CDR3 DNA: TGCGCCAGCAGTAAAGGACAGGGTTTCTACGAGCAGTACTTC; CDR3 protein: CASSKGQGFYEQYF
D gene: NA; V gene: TRBV10-3; clone size: once; J gene: TRBJ1-2; CDR3 DNA: TGTGCCATCAGGGCGGGTGCAGGACCTTTTAACTATGGCTACACCTTC; CDR3 protein: CAIRAGAGPFNYGYTF
D gene: TRBD1; V gene: TRBV6-5; clone size: NA; J gene: TRBJ2-7; CDR3 DNA: TGTGCCAGCAGACTCATGACAGGGCTCGAGCAGTACTTC; CDR3 protein: CASRLMTGLEQYF
D gene: NA; V gene: TRBV12-3/TRBV12-4; clone size: NA; J gene: TRBJ1-1; CDR3 DNA: TGTGCCAGCACCCGGAGGGGAGAGAATGAAGCTTTCTTT; CDR3 protein: CASTRRGENEAFF
D gene: NA; V gene: TRBV30; clone size: NA; J gene: TRBJ1-1; CDR3 DNA: TGTGCCTGGAGTGTTCGCGGGAACACTGAAGCTTTCTTT; CDR3 protein: CAWSVRGNTEAFF
D gene: TRBD1; V gene: TRBV7-2; clone size: NA; J gene: TRBJ2-7; CDR3 DNA: TGTGCCAGCAGCTTTATACAGGGGGCGCTTAACGAGCAGTACTTC; CDR3 protein: CASSFIQGALNEQYF
D gene: TRBD2; V gene: TRBV7-8; clone size: NA; J gene: TRBJ2-3; CDR3 DNA: TGTGCCAGCAGCATTAGGACTAGCGGTGCAGATACGCAGTATTTT; CDR3 protein: CASSIRTSGADTQYF
D gene: NA; V gene: TRBV27; clone size: NA; J gene: TRBJ1-2; CDR3 DNA: TGTGCCAGCAGTACCCCGGGTCACGAATGGGGCTACACCTTC; CDR3 protein: CASSTPGHEWGYTF
D gene: NA; V gene: TRBV9; clone size: NA; J gene: TRBJ2-5; CDR3 DNA: TGTGCCAGCAGCAGGGGGGACGGCGGGGCCCAGTACTTC; CDR3 protein: CASSRGDGGAQYF
D gene: NA; V gene: TRBV19; clone size: NA; J gene: TRBJ2-1; CDR3 DNA: TGTGCCAGTAGTATAGAAAAGGGGTGGGCACGGGACCGCAATGAGCAGTTCTTC; CDR3 protein: CASSIEKGWARDRNEQFF
D gene: NA; V gene: TRBV27; clone size: few; J gene: TRBJ1-2; CDR3 DNA: TGTGCCAGCAGTTTAAGATGGGGCTCGAACTATGGCTACACCTTC; CDR3 protein: CASSLRWGSNYGYTF
D gene: NA; V gene: TRBV6-2/TRBV6-3; clone size: NA; J gene: TRBJ2-5; CDR3 DNA: TGTGCCAGCAGTTACCGGCCGGAGACCCAGTACTTC; CDR3 protein: CASSYRPETQYF
D gene: NA; V gene: TRBV6-5; clone size: once; J gene: TRBJ1-3; CDR3 DNA: TGTGCCAGCAGTCCATGGGGGGACTCTGGAAACACCATATATTTT; CDR3 protein: CASSPWGDSGNTIYF
D gene: NA; V gene: TRBV11-2; clone size: NA; J gene: TRBJ2-3; CDR3 DNA: TGTGCCAGCAGCTTAGGGGGGTTGGCAGATACGCAGTATTTT; CDR3 protein: CASSLGGLADTQYF
D gene: TRBD2; V gene: TRBV9; clone size: NA; J gene: TRBJ2-7; CDR3 DNA: TGTGCCAGCAGCGTGTCCTCTAGCGGGGCTTACGAGCAGTACTTC; CDR3 protein: CASSVSSSGAYEQYF
D gene: TRBD1; V gene: TRBV18; clone size: NA; J gene: TRBJ1-5; CDR3 DNA: TGTGCCAGCTCACCGCGACAGGGAGAAAATCAGCCCCAGCATTTT; CDR3 protein: CASSPRQGENQPQHF
D gene: NA; V gene: TRBV29-1; clone size: NA; J gene: TRBJ2-7; CDR3 DNA: TGCAGCGTCGGATGGCCAGAGGAATCCCCCTACGAGCAGTACTTC; CDR3 protein: CSVGWPEESPYEQYF
D gene: NA; V gene: TRBV19; clone size: NA; J gene: TRBJ1-1; CDR3 DNA: TGTGCCAGTAGCGGGAGGACTGAAGCTTTCTTT; CDR3 protein: CASSGRTEAFF
D gene: NA; V gene: TRBV5-1; clone size: NA; J gene: TRBJ1-1; CDR3 DNA: TGCGCCAGCAGCTCTGGGACACTGAACACTGAAGCTTTCTTT; CDR3 protein: CASSSGTLNTEAFF
D gene: NA; V gene: TRBV7-7; clone size: once; J gene: TRBJ2-2; CDR3 DNA: TGTGCTAGCAGCTTAGGTGGCAGTTCACTGAACACCGGGGAGCTGTTTTTT; CDR3 protein: CASSLGGSSLNTGELFF
D gene: TRBD1; V gene: TRBV7-8; clone size: once; J gene: TRBJ1-2; CDR3 DNA: TGTGCCAGCAGCTTAGTGGGACAGGGCCAGGGCTACACCTTC; CDR3 protein: CASSLVGQGQGYTF
D gene: TRBD2; V gene: TRBV11-2; clone size: many; J gene: TRBJ2-2; CDR3 DNA: TGTGCCAGCAGCTCATATAGCGGGGGCGTTAACACCGGGGAGCTGTTTTTT; CDR3 protein: CASSSYSGGVNTGELFF
D gene: NA; V gene: TRBV27; clone size: NA; J gene: TRBJ2-5; CDR3 DNA: TGTGCCAGCAGTCATAGTCAAGTCGGGACCCAGTACTTC; CDR3 protein: CASSHSQVGTQYF
D gene: NA; V gene: TRBV30; clone size: NA; J gene: TRBJ2-1; CDR3 DNA: TGTGCCTGGACTGGGACTCGGACCGGGCAGTTCTTC; CDR3 protein: CAWTGTRTGQFF
D gene: NA; V gene: TRBV7-6; clone size: NA; J gene: TRBJ2-2; CDR3 DNA: TGTGCCAGCAGCCCCGGTGGTAGGAGGGGAACCGGGGAGCTGTTTTTT; CDR3 protein: CASSPGGRRGTGELFF
D gene: TRBD1; V gene: TRBV30; clone size: NA; J gene: TRBJ2-1; CDR3 DNA: TGTGCCTGGAGTGTCGCAGGGGGCTCCTACAATGAGCAGTTCTTC; CDR3 protein: CAWSVAGGSYNEQFF
D gene: TRBD2; V gene: TRBV11-2; clone size: NA; J gene: TRBJ2-7; CDR3 DNA: TGTGCCAGCAGCTCGTTAGCGGGGGTCGCCTACGAGCAGTACTTC; CDR3 protein: CASSSLAGVAYEQYF
D gene: TRBD2; V gene: TRBV4-1; clone size: NA; J gene: TRBJ2-1; CDR3 DNA: TGCGCCAGCAGCCATTCACCGGGACTAGAGTTCAATGAGCAGTTCTTC; CDR3 protein: CASSHSPGLEFNEQFF
D gene: TRBD1; V gene: TRBV19; clone size: NA; J gene: TRBJ1-4; CDR3 DNA: TGTGCCAGTAGTAATAAACAGGGGAATGAAAAACTGTTTTTT; CDR3 protein: CASSNKQGNEKLFF
D gene: NA; V gene: TRBV28; clone size: NA; J gene: TRBJ2-5; CDR3 DNA: TGTGCCAGCAGCCTGGGTGTCAGAGAGACCCAGTACTTC; CDR3 protein: CASSLGVRETQYF
D gene: TRBD1; V gene: TRBV28; clone size: once; J gene: TRBJ1-2; CDR3 DNA: TGTGCCAGCAGTTTAGATAGCCAGGGGGATGGCTACACCTTC; CDR3 protein: CASSLDSQGDGYTF
D gene: TRBD1; V gene: TRBV7-2; clone size: NA; J gene: TRBJ2-5; CDR3 DNA: TGTGCCAGCCAAAGGTCGACAGGGGGCCTAGAGACCCAGTACTTC; CDR3 protein: CASQRSTGGLETQYF
D gene: NA; V gene: TRBV12-3/TRBV12-4; clone size: NA; J gene: TRBJ2-7; CDR3 DNA: TGTGCCAGCAGTTTTGTTGGCTCCTACGAGCAGTACTTC; CDR3 protein: CASSFVGSYEQYF
D gene: NA; V gene: TRBV28; clone size: NA; J gene: TRBJ2-7; CDR3 DNA: TGTGCCAGCAGCGGATCGGGCTACGAGCAGTACTTC; CDR3 protein: CASSGSGYEQYF
D gene: TRBD2; V gene: TRBV6-5; clone size: NA; J gene: TRBJ2-3; CDR3 DNA: TGTGCCAGCAGAAATGGACTAGCGGGGGTCGATACGCAGTATTTT; CDR3 protein: CASRNGLAGVDTQYF
D gene: NA; V gene: TRBV7-7; clone size: NA; J gene: TRBJ1-1; CDR3 DNA: TGTGCCAGCAGCTTCGGGACGGAAGCTGCTAGGCTGAACACTGAAGCTTTCTTT; CDR3 protein: CASSFGTEAARLNTEAFF
D gene: TRBD2; V gene: TRBV19; clone size: NA; J gene: TRBJ2-7; CDR3 DNA: TGTGCCAGTAGTATGGAACCTAGCGGGGGGGAGGACGAGCAGTACTTC; CDR3 protein: CASSMEPSGGEDEQYF
D gene: NA; V gene: TRBV4-3; clone size: NA; J gene: TRBJ2-7; CDR3 DNA: TGCGCCAGCAGCCAATTTTCCGGGACCCAGGAATCCTACGAGCAGTACTTC; CDR3 protein: CASSQFSGTQESYEQYF